This TCR beta chain is drawn from a study of blood T cell repertoires in COVID-19. Sequencing used immunoSEQ multiplex PCR; TCRdb keeps in-frame clones, though not all of them. In the table there are 95,000 to 110,000 clones, around 83% of which are singletons. The CDR3 has 16 amino acids. After removal of 5 bases from V and 0 bases from J, the junction contained 3 bases not matched to a gene. The germline gives CDR1 MNHEY, CDR2 SMNVEV (reference sequence). The V gene is TRBV27, the J gene TRBJ2-3, with TRBD2 identical over 12 bases. Sequences were obtained from peripheral blood. The clonotype originates from a man aged 70-80 years with acute or convalescent COVID-19. CDR3 loop: CASSITSGGSTDTQYF. The CDR3 bases are TGTGCCAGCAGTATAACTAGCGGGGGGAGCACAGATACGCAGTATTTT.